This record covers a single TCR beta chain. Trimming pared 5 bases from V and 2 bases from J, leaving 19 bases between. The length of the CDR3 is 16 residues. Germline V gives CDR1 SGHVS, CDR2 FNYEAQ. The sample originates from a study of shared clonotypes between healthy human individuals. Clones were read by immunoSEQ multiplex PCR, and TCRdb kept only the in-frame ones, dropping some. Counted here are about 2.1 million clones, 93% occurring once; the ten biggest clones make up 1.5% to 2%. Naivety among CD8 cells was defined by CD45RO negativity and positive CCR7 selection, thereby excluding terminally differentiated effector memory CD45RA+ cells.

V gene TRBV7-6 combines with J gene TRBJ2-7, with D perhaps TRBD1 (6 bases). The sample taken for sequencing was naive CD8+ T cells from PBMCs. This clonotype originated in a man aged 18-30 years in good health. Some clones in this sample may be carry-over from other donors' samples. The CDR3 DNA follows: TGTGCCAGCAGCCCCCGCCTCTCCGGACAGCCCTACGAGCAGTACTTC. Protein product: CASSPRLSGQPYEQYF.